This TCR beta chain is drawn from a study of blood T cell repertoires in COVID-19. V was trimmed by 6 bases and J by 7 bases, leaving 11 bases between them. CDR3 length: 12 amino acids. In germline, CDR1 is LNHDA, CDR2 SQIVND (reference sequence). Measured with immunoSEQ multiplex PCR; TCRdb has only the in-frame clones, and not every one. The sample carries roughly 170,000 clones, 60% to 80% recorded once. This receptor was taken from a woman in her 70s with acute or convalescent COVID-19. The J gene is TRBJ2-3, the V gene TRBV19, with D possibly TRBD2 on 5 matching bases. The sequenced material came from peripheral blood. CDR3 loop: CASSMLANTQYF. As DNA, the CDR3 is TGTGCCAGTAGCATGCTAGCTAATACGCAGTATTTT.